Each of the 29 T cell receptor beta chains below was sequenced from the same sample in a study of radiation and T cells in renal cell carcinoma. Described time point: baseline pretreatment blood. This sample's treatment: 15 Gy SBRT to primary tumor, nephrectomy 4 weeks later. Here immunoSEQ multiplex PCR was the method, and the copy in TCRdb shows in-frame clones only, minus some. The profile shows some 150,000 clones, 70% to 90% of them singletons. The specimen was blood, collected from a patient whose treatment included radiotherapy and nephrectomy. The receptor source for this set is a woman aged 50 to 65 with renal cell carcinoma.

The V and J genes are TRBV7-2 and TRBJ1-1; D uncertain. Germline loops: CDR1 SGHTA, CDR2 FQGNSA. V lost 2 bases to trimming and J lost 5 bases, with 15 bases between them. The CDR3 totals 15 residues. CDR3 protein: CASSLQQSSVTEAFF. CDR3 nucleotides: TGTGCCAGCAGCTTACAGCAGTCTTCAGTGACTGAAGCTTTCTTT.

The chain links TRBV9 to TRBJ2-1; no firm D call. The length of the CDR3 is 15 residues. Per germline, CDR1 SGDLS and CDR2 YYNGEE. V gave up 0 bases and J gave up 1 base, with 8 bases separating them. The chain's CDR3 is CASSVDYGSYNEQFF. DNA for the CDR3: TGTGCCAGCAGCGTAGACTATGGTTCCTACAATGAGCAGTTCTTC.

The chain employs TRBV6-5 and TRBJ2-5, with D unclear. Germline lookup yields CDR1 MNHEY and CDR2 SVGAGI. The CDR3 contains 12 residues. Trimming took 5 bases from V and 5 from J, leaving 9 bases between them. The DNA for the CDR3 is TGTGCCAGCAGTACAAGATTGGAGACCCAGTACTTC. It yields the protein CASSTRLETQYF.

V is TRBV28 and J is TRBJ1-4; weak D call: TRBD1 (6 bases). The CDR3 loop spans 15 amino acids. V dropped 4 bases and J dropped 6 bases, with 15 bases sitting between them. The germline CDR1 and CDR2 sequences are MDHEN and SYDVKM. CDR3 DNA sequence: TGTGCCAGCAGTTACAGGGCATGGAAGGATGAAAAACTGTTTTTT. Translation gives CASSYRAWKDEKLFF.

This chain connects TRBV2 to TRBJ1-2; 8 nucleotides match TRBD1. This CDR3 comprises 15 residues. Unmatched junction bases numbered 8, after V lost 4 bases and J lost 4 bases. CDR1 is SNHLY, CDR2 FYNNEI, per germline. CDR3 DNA sequence: TGTGCCAGCAGTGCCGGACAGGGAAGATTCTATGGCTACACCTTC. This translates into CASSAGQGRFYGYTF.

This clone was observed a single time. The J gene is TRBJ2-7, the V gene TRBV5-1; TRBD1 aligns across 7 bases. V lost 7 bases and J lost 6; bases outside the gene matches: 10. The germline V gene encodes CDR1 SGHRS and CDR2 YFSETQ. The CDR3 is made up of 13 amino acids. The CDR3 DNA follows: TGCGCCAGCGGCTCAGGACAGGCTAGCGAGCAGTACTTC. Translation gives CASGSGQASEQYF.

This clone appeared a few times. The chain carries TRBV18 and TRBJ1-6, with D tentatively TRBD1 (5 bases). Germline CDR1 reads KGHSH; CDR2 reads LQKENI. Trimming cost V 3 bases and J 9 bases, with 12 bases left between them. This CDR3 region has 14 residues. The chain's CDR3 is CASSPPGRGSPLHF. As DNA, the CDR3 is TGTGCCAGCTCACCTCCAGGGCGGGGTTCACCCCTCCACTTT. The full variable domain, with the rest looked up from reference TRBV18 and TRBJ1-6, is NAGVMQNPRHLVRRRGQEARLRCSPMKGHSHVYWYRQLPEEGLKFMVYLQKENIIDESGMPKERFSAEFPKEGPSILRIQQVVRGDSAAYFCASSPPGRGSPLHFGNGTRLTVT.

This rearrangement joins TRBV7-2 to TRBJ1-2, with D unclear. V shed 5 bases and J shed 3 bases, with 4 bases lying between them. Germline loops: CDR1 SGHTA, CDR2 FQGNSA. This CDR3 contains 11 residues. In DNA, the CDR3 is TGTGCCAGCAGCCTGTACTATGGCTACACCTTC. Translation: CASSLYYGYTF.

The gene calls are TRBV5-5 and TRBJ2-7; 9 bases are a match to TRBD1. Trimming removed 4 bases from V and 1 base from J; junction bases left unmatched: 12. Germline V gives CDR1 SGHKS, CDR2 YYEKEE (reference sequence). The CDR3 loop spans 17 amino acids. The CDR3 reads CASSLRQGERVSYEQYF. The CDR3, as DNA: TGTGCCAGCAGCCTCCGACAGGGGGAAAGGGTATCCTACGAGCAGTACTTC.

The chain recombines TRBV25-1 with TRBJ1-1; the D gene is possibly TRBD1 (6 bases). Germline CDR1 reads MGHDK; CDR2 reads SYGVNS. Trimming cost V 4 bases and J 3 bases, with 15 bases left between them. The CDR3 extends over 15 amino acids. As DNA, the CDR3 is TGTGCCAGCAGTGGAGGGGGGCAAGAGGACACTGAAGCTTTCTTT. It specifies CASSGGGQEDTEAFF.

CDR3 in DNA: TGTGCCAGCAGCGTAGTAGGAGGGGGGGCTGCGACAGATACGCAGTATTTT. This codes for CASSVVGGGAATDTQYF. The chain combines TRBV9 with TRBJ2-3, with D possibly matching TRBD2 (7 bases). Germline-derived CDR1 and CDR2 are SGDLS and YYNGEE. This CDR3 spans 17 amino acids. The V end lost 0 bases, the J end lost 3 bases, and 17 bases lay between the germline ends.

This chain links TRBV9 with TRBJ2-3; 8 bases map to TRBD1. From germline, CDR1 is SGDLS and CDR2 YYNGEE. The CDR3 is 14 residues long. After removal of 0 bases from V and 7 bases from J, the junction contained 4 bases not matched to a gene. The DNA for the CDR3 is TGTGCCAGCAGCGTAGAACAGGGGGTGAATACGCAGTATTTT. It translates to CASSVEQGVNTQYF.

This chain joins TRBV13 and TRBJ2-3; 8 bases agree with TRBD1. V was pared by 0 bases and J by 0 bases, with 5 bases of the junction left unmatched. Germline-derived CDR1 and CDR2 are PRHDT and FYEKMQ (reference sequence). This CDR3 spans 17 amino acids. CDR3: CASSLGAGTGSTDTQYF. CDR3 coding DNA: TGTGCCAGCAGCTTAGGGGCCGGGACAGGAAGCACAGATACGCAGTATTTT.

This clone was recorded once. The CDR3 here is CASMQESTYGYTF. The CDR3 nucleotides read TGTGCCAGTATGCAGGAAAGTACCTATGGCTACACCTTC. The chain employs TRBV19 and TRBJ1-2; D uncertain. The V end lost 7 bases, the J end lost 4 bases, and 13 bases lay between the germline ends. CDR3 length equals 13 residues. CDR1 LNHDA and CDR2 SQIVND come from the germline V gene (reference sequence).

This clone was counted between two and nine times. The chain combines TRBV2 with TRBJ2-2, with TRBD2 matching over 8 bases. Germline V CDR1 and CDR2: SNHLY, FYNNEI. The ends lost 5 bases at V and 7 bases at J; junction bases unmatched: 6. The CDR3 is made up of 14 amino acids. CDR3 sequence reads: CASSLGTSIGELFF. For the CDR3, the DNA is TGTGCCAGCAGTCTCGGGACTAGTATCGGGGAGCTGTTTTTT.

The CDR3 DNA reads as TGTGCCAGTAAGTTGTTGGGCTACAATGAGCAGTTCTTC. It is translated as CASKLLGYNEQFF. The chain uses TRBV19 and TRBJ2-1; D gene uncertain. The CDR3 spans 13 residues. V shed 7 bases and J shed 3 bases, with 10 bases lying between them. In germline, CDR1 is LNHDA, CDR2 SQIVND (reference sequence).

The rearrangement uses TRBV15 and TRBJ1-2; TRBD1 is a possible D gene (5 bases). The CDR3 is 14 amino acids. In germline, CDR1 is LNHNV, CDR2 YYDKDF (reference sequence). The V and J ends lost 0 bases and 8 bases respectively, with 13 bases between them. This chain's CDR3 is CATSREEPGRGYTF. Written as DNA, the CDR3 is TGTGCCACCAGCAGAGAGGAACCAGGGCGGGGCTACACCTTC.

A remark on this clone: The sample carries other DNA sequences with the same CDR3. The chain recombines TRBV6-1 with TRBJ1-2; maybe TRBD1 (6 bases). CDR1 is MNHNS, CDR2 SASEGT, per germline. Trimming removed 4 bases from V and 4 bases from J, with 7 bases in between. The CDR3 extends over 12 amino acids. The CDR3 bases are TGTGCCAGCAGTGTGACAGGCTATGGCTACACCTTC. Protein: CASSVTGYGYTF.

This rearrangement joins TRBV5-4 to TRBJ2-7, with 8 bases identical to TRBD1. Trimming at V came to 4 bases and at J to 1 base, leaving 7 bases not matched to a gene. CDR1 and CDR2 from the germline V gene are SGHNT and YYREEE (reference sequence). CDR3 length equals 15 residues. The CDR3 bases are TGTGCCAGCAGCCTAGTAGGGACAGGATCCTACGAGCAGTACTTC. Translated: CASSLVGTGSYEQYF.

CDR3 residues: CASSLSLSYGYTF. In DNA, the CDR3 is TGTGCCAGCAGCCTGAGTTTGTCCTATGGCTACACCTTC. The chain joins TRBV5-5 to TRBJ1-2; D unclear. CDR3 size: 13 residues. V lost 4 bases and J 4 bases, leaving 11 bases between the germline ends. CDR1 and CDR2 (germline): SGHKS, YYEKEE (reference sequence).

CDR3 nucleotides: TGTGCCAGCAGCCCCAGGACAGGAAGCACAGATACGCAGTATTTT. Translating gives CASSPRTGSTDTQYF. J is TRBJ2-3 and V is TRBV14; 7 bases fit TRBD1. The trim removed 4 bases at V and 0 bases at J, leaving 4 bases unmatched. The CDR3 is 15 amino acids. Germline values: CDR1 SGHDN, CDR2 FVKESK. Looking up the rest from reference TRBV14 and TRBJ2-3 gives the full variable domain: EAGVTQFPSHSVIEKGQTVTLRCDPISGHDNLYWYRRVMGKEIKFLLHFVKESKQDESGMPNNRFLAERTGGTYSTLKVQPAELEDSGVYFCASSPRTGSTDTQYFGPGTRLTVL.

The CDR3 reads CASSFSTDTEAFF. For the CDR3, the DNA is TGTGCCAGCAGTTTCTCCACGGACACTGAAGCTTTCTTT. J is TRBJ1-1 and V is TRBV28, with D uncertain. V gave up 3 bases and J gave up 3 bases, with 8 bases separating them. The CDR3 has 13 residues. Germline values: CDR1 MDHEN, CDR2 SYDVKM.

Only a few counts were recorded for this clone. In nucleotides, the CDR3 is TGCGCCAGCAGTGAGTCCGTTGCGGGAAAACTGTTTTTT. Its translation: CASSESVAGKLFF. The chain has TRBV10-1 and TRBJ1-4; no firm D call. Trimming cost V 0 bases and J 10 bases, with 9 bases left between them. Germline-derived CDR1 and CDR2 are WNHNN and SYGVQD (reference sequence). CDR3 size: 13 residues.

A single count supports this clone. The V and J genes are TRBV5-1 and TRBJ2-3; 9 nucleotides align to TRBD1. Germline V gene sequence: CDR1 SGHRS, CDR2 YFSETQ. This CDR3 is built from 18 residues. V lost 3 bases and J lost 7; bases outside the gene matches: 18. Here the CDR3 reads CASSSISPGQGFLNTQYF. As DNA, the CDR3 is TGCGCCAGCAGCTCGATAAGCCCGGGACAGGGATTCCTAAATACGCAGTATTTT.

The CDR3 loop reads CASSPQTGLDTGELFF. The CDR3 nucleotides are TGTGCCAGCAGCCCTCAGACAGGGTTGGACACCGGGGAGCTGTTTTTT. The chain links TRBV9 to TRBJ2-2; TRBD1 matches 7 bases. Trimming cost V 4 bases and J 3 bases; bases outside gene matches: 9. CDR3 size: 16 residues. Germline CDR1 is SGDLS and CDR2 is YYNGEE.

This clone was recorded once. V and J are TRBV28 and TRBJ2-7, with D perhaps TRBD2 (5 bases). Deletions cut 6 bases from V and 5 bases from J, with 17 bases between. Germline assignment: CDR1 MDHEN and CDR2 SYDVKM. This CDR3 has 14 amino acids. CDR3 sequence: CASSSGGERHEQYF. CDR3 DNA: TGTGCCAGCAGCAGCGGTGGAGAGCGCCACGAGCAGTACTTC.

The V call is TRBV10-3, the J call TRBJ2-5; a possible D gene is TRBD1 (6 bases). Germline V gene sequence: CDR1 ENHRY, CDR2 SYGVKD. The V end lost 9 bases, the J end lost 1 base, and 12 bases lay between the germline ends. This CDR3 has 13 residues. CDR3 sequence: CAIGQGLQETQYF. DNA for the CDR3: TGTGCCATAGGGCAGGGGCTCCAAGAGACCCAGTACTTC.

This clone has only a few counts. J is TRBJ1-2 and V is TRBV7-9; D unresolved. V lost 2 bases and J lost 7, with 5 bases in between. The length of the CDR3 is 11 residues. From germline, CDR1 is SEHNR and CDR2 FQNEAQ (reference sequence). CDR3 loop: CASSLSGGYTF. CDR3 sequence (DNA): TGTGCCAGCAGCTTATCCGGTGGCTACACCTTC.

The gene calls are TRBV9 and TRBJ2-7; possible D gene TRBD2, 7 bases. V was shortened by 0 bases and J by 1 base, with 11 bases between the two germline ends. CDR1 and CDR2 (germline): SGDLS, YYNGEE. The CDR3 runs to 15 residues. CDR3 region: CASSVGGGRSYEQYF. DNA of the CDR3: TGTGCCAGCAGCGTAGGCGGGGGCCGGTCCTACGAGCAGTACTTC.